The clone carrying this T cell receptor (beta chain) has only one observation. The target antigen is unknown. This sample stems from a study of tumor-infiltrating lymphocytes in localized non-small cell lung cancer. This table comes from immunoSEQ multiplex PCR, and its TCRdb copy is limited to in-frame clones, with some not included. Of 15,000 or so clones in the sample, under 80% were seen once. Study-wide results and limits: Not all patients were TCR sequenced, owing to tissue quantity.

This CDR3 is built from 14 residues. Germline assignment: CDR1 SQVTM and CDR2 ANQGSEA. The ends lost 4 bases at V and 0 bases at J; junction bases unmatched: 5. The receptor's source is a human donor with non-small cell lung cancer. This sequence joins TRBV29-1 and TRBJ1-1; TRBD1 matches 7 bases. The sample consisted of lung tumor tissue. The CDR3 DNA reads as TGCAGCGTTGGACAGGGCACCATGAACACTGAAGCTTTCTTT. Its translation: CSVGQGTMNTEAFF.